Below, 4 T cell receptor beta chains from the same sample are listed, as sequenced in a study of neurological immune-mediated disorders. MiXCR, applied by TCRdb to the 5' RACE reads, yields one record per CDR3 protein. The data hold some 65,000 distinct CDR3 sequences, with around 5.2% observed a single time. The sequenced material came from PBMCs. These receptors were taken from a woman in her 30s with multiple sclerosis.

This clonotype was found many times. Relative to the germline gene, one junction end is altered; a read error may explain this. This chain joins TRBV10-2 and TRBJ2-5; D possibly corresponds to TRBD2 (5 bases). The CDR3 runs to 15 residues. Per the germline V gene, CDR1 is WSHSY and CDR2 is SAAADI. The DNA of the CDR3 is TGCGCCAGCAGTCCCTCGCGGGCTGCCCAAGGGACCCAGTACTTC. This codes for CASSPSRAAQGTQYF.

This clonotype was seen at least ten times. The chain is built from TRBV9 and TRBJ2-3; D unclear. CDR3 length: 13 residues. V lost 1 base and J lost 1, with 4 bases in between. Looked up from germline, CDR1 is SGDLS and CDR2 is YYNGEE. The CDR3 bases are TGTGCCAGCAGCGTACCTGGCACAGATACGCAGTATTTT. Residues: CASSVPGTDTQYF.

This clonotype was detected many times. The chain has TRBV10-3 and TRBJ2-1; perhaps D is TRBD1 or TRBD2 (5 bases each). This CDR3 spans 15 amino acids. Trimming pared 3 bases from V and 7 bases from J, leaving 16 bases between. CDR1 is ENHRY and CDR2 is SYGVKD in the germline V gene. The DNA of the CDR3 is TGTGCCATCAGTGATTCGGGGCGAATTGAGAATGAGCAGTTCTTC. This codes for CAISDSGRIENEQFF.

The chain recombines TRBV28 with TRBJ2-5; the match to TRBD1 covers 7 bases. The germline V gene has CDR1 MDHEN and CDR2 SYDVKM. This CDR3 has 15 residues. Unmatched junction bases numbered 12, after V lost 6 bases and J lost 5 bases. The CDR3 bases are TGTGCCAGCAGCTTAAGGGACAGATACTTTGAGACCCAGTACTTC. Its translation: CASSLRDRYFETQYF.